The next 26 T cell receptor beta chains were all read from a single sample in a study of post-analysis software for immune sequencing data. Study observations and caveats: In patients, TRBV5-6, TRBV5-1 and TRBV20-1 belonged to five or six TRBV segments found more frequently than in controls.

Unique molecular identifiers featured in each of the TCR beta cDNA libraries. Using its own MiXCR run on the PCR reads, TCRdb lists one record per CDR3 protein. The sample lists hundreds of thousands of distinct CDR3 sequences; roughly 30% were seen once. Antigen specificity for these receptors is unknown. The sequenced sample was blood. These receptors all stem from a girl aged 5-17 years with multiple sclerosis.

In this sample, this clonotype turned up a few times. This chain links TRBV29-1 with TRBJ2-3; D is tentatively TRBD1 or TRBD2 (5 bases each). This CDR3 is 13 amino acids long. CDR1 is SQVTM, CDR2 ANQGSEA, per germline. Trimming took off 4 bases at V and 2 bases at J, with 10 bases between the two ends. The CDR3: CSVGGPNTDTQYF. In DNA form, the CDR3 reads TGCAGCGTTGGGGGACCAAACACAGATACGCAGTATTTT.

V is TRBV4-1 and J is TRBJ1-1, with D tentatively TRBD1 (5 bases). In germline, CDR1 is MGHRA, CDR2 YSYEKL. This CDR3 comprises 16 residues. V lost 4 bases, J lost 1 base, and 16 bases lay in between. The CDR3 is CASSPRQDISNTEAFF. For the CDR3, the DNA is TGCGCCAGCAGCCCACGGCAGGACATATCGAACACTGAAGCTTTCTTT.

The genes are TRBV4-2 and TRBJ2-5; 13 bases agree with TRBD2. CDR1 is LGHNA and CDR2 is YNFKEQ in the germline V gene. V shed 1 base, J shed 2 bases, and the junction held 4 bases outside the gene matches. The CDR3 sequence is 17 residues long. The CDR3: CASSQGLAGGPQETQYF. CDR3 DNA sequence: TGTGCCAGCAGCCAAGGACTAGCGGGGGGACCTCAAGAGACCCAGTACTTC.

In this sample, this clonotype turned up many times. This chain joins TRBV7-2 and TRBJ2-5, with TRBD1 matching 7 bases. CDR3 length equals 15 residues. V shed 3 bases and J 3 bases; nucleotides not matched to a gene: 7. The germline CDR1 and CDR2 sequences are SGHTA and FQGNSA. The CDR3 loop is CASSFLGGAKETQYF. The CDR3 DNA follows: TGTGCCAGCAGCTTTCTAGGGGGCGCGAAAGAGACCCAGTACTTC.

This clonotype was picked up one time. This chain joins TRBV10-3 and TRBJ2-7, with TRBD1 matching 7 bases. Germline V gene sequence: CDR1 ENHRY, CDR2 SYGVKD. The V gene end was trimmed by 10 bases and the J gene end by 4 bases; junction bases not matched to a gene: 13. The CDR3 spans 14 residues. CDR3 sequence: CATEQQGLGYEQYF. The CDR3 coding sequence is TGTGCCACCGAGCAACAGGGGTTAGGATACGAGCAGTACTTC.

This rearrangement joins TRBV24-1 to TRBJ2-1; D might be TRBD2 (5 bases). Germline V lookup: CDR1 KGHDR, CDR2 SFDVKD. Trimming took 3 bases from V and 7 from J, leaving 18 bases between them. The CDR3 has 16 residues. The CDR3 sequence: CATSDAGLSGWNEQFF. The CDR3 bases are TGTGCCACCAGTGATGCGGGCCTCAGTGGGTGGAATGAGCAGTTCTTC.

For the CDR3, the DNA is TGTGCCAGCAGCGTATCAGGAGGAACAACTAATGAAAAACTGTTTTTT. Residues: CASSVSGGTTNEKLFF. This chain joins TRBV9 and TRBJ1-4; no clear D gene. CDR3 size: 16 residues. Per germline, CDR1 SGDLS and CDR2 YYNGEE. V was clipped by 1 base and J by 0 bases, with 10 bases between them.

This clonotype was detected a few times. The chain couples TRBV12-3 or TRBV12-4 to TRBJ2-1; TRBD1 might be the D (5 bases). V was pared by 1 base and J by 5 bases, with 9 bases between. This CDR3 is built from 14 residues. The CDR3 region is CASSLDRRNNEQFF. CDR3 nucleotide sequence: TGTGCCAGCAGTTTAGACAGGAGAAACAATGAGCAGTTCTTC.

This chain links TRBV10-3 with TRBJ1-1; D remains ambiguous. V was shortened by 2 bases and J by 0 bases, with 10 bases between the two germline ends. CDR3 length: 15 amino acids. In germline, CDR1 is ENHRY, CDR2 SYGVKD. CDR3: CAISEGWALNTEAFF. CDR3 sequence (DNA): TGTGCCATCAGTGAGGGTTGGGCCTTGAACACTGAAGCTTTCTTT.

As to this clonotype: A junction boundary mismatches the germline segment, possibly from a read error. CDR3 region: CTSSSPGGETQYF. The CDR3 nucleotides are TGTACCAGCAGCTCTCCGGGGGGAGAGACCCAGTACTTC. This chain joins TRBV9 and TRBJ2-5; 7 bases align to TRBD2. The CDR3 has 13 residues. CDR1 and CDR2 (germline): SGDLS, YYNGEE.

This clonotype was observed a few times. The gene calls are TRBV20-1 and TRBJ2-7, with 9 bases lining up with TRBD1. The germline CDR1 and CDR2 sequences are DFQATT and SNEGSKA (reference sequence). This CDR3 is 14 amino acids long. The ends lost 6 bases at V and 5 bases at J; junction bases unmatched: 11. The CDR3: CSATSDRGEDEQYF. CDR3 bases: TGCAGTGCCACCTCGGACAGGGGAGAGGACGAGCAGTACTTC.

The chain couples TRBV3-1 to TRBJ2-3, with 11 bases that match TRBD1. Germline V gives CDR1 LGHDT, CDR2 YNNKEL (reference sequence). The CDR3 runs to 17 residues. Trimming cost V 3 bases and J 4 bases; bases outside gene matches: 9. Here the CDR3 DNA reads TGTGCCAGCAGCCACTCAGTGGACAGGGGGCGAGCAGATACGCAGTATTTT. Protein product: CASSHSVDRGRADTQYF.

This clonotype was seen a few times. The chain combines TRBV6-1 with TRBJ1-4; no definite D call. Trimming took off 6 bases at V and 0 bases at J, with 20 bases between the two ends. CDR1 and CDR2 (germline): MNHNS, SASEGT. CDR3 size: 18 residues. CDR3 sequence (DNA): TGTGCCAGCAGCGATCGCGGGATCTCAACATCAACTAATGAAAAACTGTTTTTT. Translation: CASSDRGISTSTNEKLFF.

The genes are TRBV20-1 and TRBJ2-7; no definite D call. Looked up from germline, CDR1 is DFQATT and CDR2 is SNEGSKA (reference sequence). The germline V and J ends were trimmed by 5 bases and 3 bases, with 14 bases remaining between them. The CDR3 is 13 residues long. CDR3 in DNA: TGCAGTGCTGCTTTGGACCCAAGCTACGAGCAGTACTTC. This encodes CSAALDPSYEQYF.

J is TRBJ1-2 and V is TRBV6-5; 7 positions match TRBD1. Germline loops: CDR1 MNHEY, CDR2 SVGAGI. The CDR3 has 14 residues. After removal of 6 bases from V and 3 bases from J, the junction contained 7 bases not matched to a gene. The chain's CDR3 is CASRSTGVDYGYTF. In nucleotides, the CDR3 is TGTGCCAGCAGGTCCACAGGGGTCGACTATGGCTACACCTTC.

This chain connects TRBV5-1 to TRBJ1-1, with D possibly being TRBD1 (6 bases). The germline V gene has CDR1 SGHRS and CDR2 YFSETQ. Trimming took off 0 bases at V and 1 base at J, with 13 bases between the two ends. The CDR3 runs to 16 residues. CDR3 coding DNA: TGCGCCAGCAGCTTGGACGTTACCAGGGGGAACACTGAAGCTTTCTTT. Translated, it gives CASSLDVTRGNTEAFF.

The chain combines TRBV30 with TRBJ2-5; TRBD2 is a possible D gene (6 bases). The V gene's germline CDR1 is GTSNPN and CDR2 SVGIG (reference sequence). Trimming left V 2 bases short and J 2 bases short, with 6 bases between. CDR3 size: 12 residues. The CDR3 protein is CAWSRGQETQYF. CDR3 bases: TGTGCCTGGAGTCGGGGGCAAGAGACCCAGTACTTC.

This clonotype was detected a few times. This chain connects TRBV29-1 to TRBJ2-6, with unresolved D. Germline-derived CDR1 and CDR2 are SQVTM and ANQGSEA. V gave up 2 bases and J gave up 0 bases, with 5 bases separating them. The CDR3 runs to 14 residues. The CDR3 DNA follows: TGCAGCGTTGAAAACTTCTCTGGGGCCAACGTCCTGACTTTC. Amino acid sequence: CSVENFSGANVLTF.

This clonotype has at least ten counts. The rearrangement uses TRBV27 and TRBJ1-2; D gene unclear. V lost 4 bases and J 4 bases, leaving 16 bases between the germline ends. The CDR3 consists of 15 residues. The V gene's germline CDR1 is MNHEY and CDR2 SMNVEV (reference sequence). In nucleotides, the CDR3 is TGTGCCAGCAGTTCCGGCCGGGGAGGGCTCTATGGCTACACCTTC. It codes for CASSSGRGGLYGYTF.

This chain joins TRBV7-2 and TRBJ2-5, with 9 bases fitting TRBD1. Looked up from germline, CDR1 is SGHTA and CDR2 is FQGNSA. The CDR3 sequence is 14 residues long. After removal of 5 bases from V and 3 bases from J, the junction contained 4 bases not matched to a gene. The CDR3 coding sequence is TGTGCCAGCAGCCAATGGACAGGGGAAGAGACCCAGTACTTC. This gives the protein CASSQWTGEETQYF.

The V call is TRBV24-1, the J call TRBJ2-7; 7 nucleotides agree with TRBD1. Looked up from germline, CDR1 is KGHDR and CDR2 is SFDVKD. J lost 3 bases, V lost 9 bases, and 4 bases had no gene match. The CDR3 contains 12 residues. CDR3 coding DNA: TGTGCCACCGGGACAGCTTGCTACGAGCAGTACTTC. It encodes CATGTACYEQYF.

The chain carries TRBV9 and TRBJ2-7; 7 bases align to TRBD1. Trimming took 0 bases from V and 5 from J; bases not matched to a gene: 5. The germline CDR1 and CDR2 sequences are SGDLS and YYNGEE. The CDR3 has 14 residues. CDR3 residues: CASSVGPDRDEQYF. CDR3 DNA: TGTGCCAGCAGCGTAGGCCCCGACAGGGACGAGCAGTACTTC. Supplemented by reference TRBV9 and TRBJ2-7, the full variable domain reads DSGVTQTPKHLITATGQRVTLRCSPRSGDLSVYWYQQSLDQGLQFLIQYYNGEERAKGNILERFSAQQFPDLHSELNLSSLELGDSALYFCASSVGPDRDEQYFGPGTRLTVT.

This clonotype has a handful of counts. The rearrangement joins TRBV12-3 or TRBV12-4 to TRBJ1-1, with 7 bases that match TRBD1. This CDR3 contains 16 residues. Trimming cost V 5 bases and J 8 bases; bases outside gene matches: 17. The CDR3 nucleotides read TGTGCCAGCAGTCTAATATCCTACAGGGGCCCCATGGAAGCTTTCTTT. The encoded protein is CASSLISYRGPMEAFF.

The chain carries TRBV6-6 and TRBJ2-1; the match to TRBD1 covers 9 bases. The J segment lost 10 bases and the V segment lost 0 bases, leaving 10 bases of the junction unmatched. CDR1 and CDR2 (germline): MNHNY, SVGAGI (reference sequence). The CDR3 loop spans 16 amino acids. CDR3 nucleotide sequence: TGTGCCAGCAGTTACTCGCCGGGACAGGGATTCAAGGAGCAGTTCTTC. This gives the protein CASSYSPGQGFKEQFF.

The chain couples TRBV9 to TRBJ2-7; the match to TRBD2 covers 7 bases. Germline loops: CDR1 SGDLS, CDR2 YYNGEE. The CDR3 is 14 amino acids. The J segment lost 2 bases and the V segment lost 4 bases, leaving 6 bases of the junction unmatched. CDR3 protein: CASSPGGRAYEQYF. CDR3 in DNA: TGTGCCAGCAGCCCAGGAGGGAGGGCCTACGAGCAGTACTTC.

This chain connects TRBV15 to TRBJ2-3, with TRBD2 matching over 8 bases. Trimming took 0 bases from V and 1 from J; bases not matched to a gene: 0. Germline CDR1 LNHNV, CDR2 YYDKDF (reference sequence). CDR3 length: 15 amino acids. CDR3 sequence reads: CATSRERGGTDTQYF. The CDR3 DNA is TGTGCCACCAGCAGAGAGCGGGGGGGCACAGATACGCAGTATTTT.